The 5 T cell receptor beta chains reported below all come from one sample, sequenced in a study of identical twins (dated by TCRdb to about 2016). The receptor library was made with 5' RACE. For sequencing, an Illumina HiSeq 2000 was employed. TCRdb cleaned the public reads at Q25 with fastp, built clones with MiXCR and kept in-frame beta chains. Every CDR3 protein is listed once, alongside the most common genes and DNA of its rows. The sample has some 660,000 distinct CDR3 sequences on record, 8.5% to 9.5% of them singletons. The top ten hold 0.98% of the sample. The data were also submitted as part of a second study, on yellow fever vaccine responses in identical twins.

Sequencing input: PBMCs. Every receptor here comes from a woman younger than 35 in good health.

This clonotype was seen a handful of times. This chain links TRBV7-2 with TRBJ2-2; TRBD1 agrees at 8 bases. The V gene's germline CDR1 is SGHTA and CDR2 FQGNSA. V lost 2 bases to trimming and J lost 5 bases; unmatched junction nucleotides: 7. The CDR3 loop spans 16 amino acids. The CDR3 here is CASSLSLDRGTGELFF. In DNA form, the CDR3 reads TGTGCCAGCAGCTTAAGCCTTGACAGGGGAACCGGGGAGCTGTTTTTT. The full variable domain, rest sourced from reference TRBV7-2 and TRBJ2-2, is GAGVSQSPSNKVTEKGKDVELRCDPISGHTALYWYRQSLGQGLEFLIYFQGNSAPDKSGLPSDRFSAERTGGSVSTLTIQRTQQEDSAVYLCASSLSLDRGTGELFFGEGSRLTVL.

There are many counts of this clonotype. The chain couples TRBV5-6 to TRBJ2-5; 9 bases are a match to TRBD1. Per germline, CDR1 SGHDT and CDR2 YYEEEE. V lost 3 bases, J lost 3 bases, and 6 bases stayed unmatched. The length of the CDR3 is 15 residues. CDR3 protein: CASSWGWTGEETQYF. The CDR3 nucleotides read TGTGCCAGCAGCTGGGGATGGACAGGGGAAGAGACCCAGTACTTC.

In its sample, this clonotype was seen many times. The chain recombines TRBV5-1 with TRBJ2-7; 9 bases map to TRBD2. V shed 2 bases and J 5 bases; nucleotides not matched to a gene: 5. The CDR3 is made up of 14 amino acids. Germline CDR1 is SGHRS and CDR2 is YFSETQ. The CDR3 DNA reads TGCGCCAGCAGCTTAGCGGGAGGCCGCGACGAGCAGTACTTC. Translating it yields CASSLAGGRDEQYF.

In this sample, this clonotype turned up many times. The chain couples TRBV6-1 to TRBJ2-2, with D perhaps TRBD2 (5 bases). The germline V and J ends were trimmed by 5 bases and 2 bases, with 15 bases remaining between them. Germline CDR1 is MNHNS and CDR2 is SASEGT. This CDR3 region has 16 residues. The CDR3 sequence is CASSPRALPNTGELFF. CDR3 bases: TGTGCCAGCAGTCCGCGGGCCCTCCCTAACACCGGGGAGCTGTTTTTT.

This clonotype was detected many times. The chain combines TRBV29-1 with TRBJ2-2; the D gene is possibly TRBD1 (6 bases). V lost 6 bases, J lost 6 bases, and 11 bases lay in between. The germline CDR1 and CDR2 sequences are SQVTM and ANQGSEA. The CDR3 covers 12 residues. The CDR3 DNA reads TGCAGCGTACAGGGTTTTCCCGGGGAGCTGTTTTTT. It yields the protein CSVQGFPGELFF.